What follows are 21 T cell receptor beta chains derived from one specimen sequenced in a study of blood T cell repertoires in COVID-19. Sequencing used immunoSEQ multiplex PCR; TCRdb keeps in-frame clones, though not all of them. The sample shows roughly 100,000 clones, under 90% of them seen only once. The sequenced material came from peripheral blood. Receptors were obtained from an elderly man with acute or convalescent COVID-19.

The chain has TRBV27 and TRBJ2-1; 9 bases agree with TRBD2. There are 15 residues in the CDR3. The germline V gene encodes CDR1 MNHEY and CDR2 SMNVEV (reference sequence). Trimming at V came to 0 bases and at J to 5 bases, leaving 2 bases not matched to a gene. CDR3 in amino acids: CASSLSVAGDNEQFF. Written as DNA, the CDR3 is TGTGCCAGCAGTTTATCGGTAGCGGGAGACAATGAGCAGTTCTTC.

This clone was recorded only once. The chain combines TRBV7-9 with TRBJ1-1; D is uncertain. This CDR3 spans 13 amino acids. Germline lookup yields CDR1 SEHNR and CDR2 FQNEAQ (reference sequence). The V end was cut by 4 bases, the J end by 10 bases, with 16 bases between. CDR3 protein: CASSSRWSLVAFF. The CDR3 DNA follows: TGTGCCAGCAGCTCCCGGTGGAGCCTAGTAGCTTTCTTT.

CDR3 loop: CASSPARTGANVLTF. CDR3 coding DNA: TGCGCCAGCAGCCCTGCTAGAACTGGGGCCAACGTCCTGACTTTC. The gene calls are TRBV4-1 and TRBJ2-6; D not certain. The CDR3 runs 15 residues. V lost 4 bases and J lost 2, with 9 bases in between. The germline V gene has CDR1 MGHRA and CDR2 YSYEKL.

In DNA, the CDR3 is TGTGCCAGCAGTGAGACAGGGCTCGGCTATGGCTACACCTTC. Its translation: CASSETGLGYGYTF. This chain uses TRBV6-4 with TRBJ1-2; 7 bases match TRBD1. The V gene end was trimmed by 3 bases and the J gene end by 4 bases; junction bases not matched to a gene: 5. Germline CDR1 and CDR2: MRHNA and SNTAGT. The CDR3 is made up of 14 amino acids.

The sample holds one count of this clone. The rearrangement joins TRBV10-2 to TRBJ2-7; D may be TRBD2 (6 bases). V dropped 4 bases and J dropped 1 base, with 14 bases sitting between them. The CDR3 contains 15 residues. From germline, CDR1 is WSHSY and CDR2 SAAADI. The CDR3 sequence: CASSVFGGHSYEQYF. Here the CDR3 DNA reads TGCGCCAGCAGTGTCTTTGGAGGGCATTCCTACGAGCAGTACTTC.

The chain recombines TRBV11-2 with TRBJ1-5; tentative D call: TRBD1 (5 bases). Germline V lookup: CDR1 SGHAT, CDR2 FQNNGV. The CDR3 extends over 13 amino acids. With 6 bases removed from V and 2 bases from J, the gap between germline ends came to 8 bases. In nucleotides, the CDR3 is TGTGCCAGCAGTTGGGGGGGCAATCAGCCCCAGCATTTT. Its translation is CASSWGGNQPQHF.

This clone was detected only once. The chain uses TRBV7-3 and TRBJ2-3; TRBD2 aligns across 9 bases. The germline gives CDR1 SGHTA, CDR2 FQGTGA. J was trimmed by 5 bases and V by 5 bases; bases with no gene match: 8. The CDR3 has 15 residues. The CDR3 DNA reads as TGTGCCAGCAGCCCTACGGTACTAGCGGGAGATACGCAGTATTTT. It specifies CASSPTVLAGDTQYF.

The chain couples TRBV7-9 to TRBJ2-7; 9 bases match TRBD2. The trim removed 5 bases at V and 6 bases at J, leaving 14 bases unmatched. Germline CDR1 SEHNR, CDR2 FQNEAQ (reference sequence). This CDR3 has 16 amino acids. CDR3 DNA: TGTGCCAGCAGCCAAAGAGGCGGGAGGGACCTCTCCGAGCAGTACTTC. Amino acids: CASSQRGGRDLSEQYF.

This clone was observed a handful of times. This CDR3 is CASSLQLGSYGYTF. The CDR3 DNA follows: TGTGCCAGCAGCTTACAATTAGGGAGCTATGGCTACACCTTC. The chain combines TRBV11-2 with TRBJ1-2; D is unresolved. The CDR3 has 14 amino acids. Germline V gives CDR1 SGHAT, CDR2 FQNNGV. The V and J ends lost 2 bases and 4 bases respectively, with 11 bases between them.

The chain employs TRBV6-4 and TRBJ2-3, with D possibly TRBD2 on 5 matching bases. The germline CDR1 and CDR2 sequences are MRHNA and SNTAGT. This CDR3 contains 13 residues. The ends were cut back, 2 bases at V and 6 bases at J, with 9 bases in the middle. CDR3 sequence (DNA): TGTGCCAGCAGTGACGAGGGTGGGGATACGCAGTATTTT. This encodes CASSDEGGDTQYF.

The chain is built from TRBV5-1 and TRBJ2-7, with a weak D call TRBD1 (6 bases). The CDR3 contains 14 residues. Germline V gene sequence: CDR1 SGHRS, CDR2 YFSETQ. The ends were cut back, 2 bases at V and 2 bases at J, with 11 bases in the middle. In nucleotides, the CDR3 is TGCGCCAGCAGCTTCGAGGGGGAAACCTACGAGCAGTACTTC. Amino acid sequence: CASSFEGETYEQYF.

The chain couples TRBV3-1 (or the pseudogene TRBV3-2) to TRBJ2-6; the match to TRBD2 covers 7 bases. This CDR3 spans 17 amino acids. Germline V gene sequence: CDR1 LGHDT, CDR2 YNNKEL (reference sequence). V lost 1 base to trimming and J lost 0 bases; unmatched junction nucleotides: 3. The CDR3 nucleotides are TGTGCCAGCAGCCAAGGGCTAGCGGACTCTGGGGCCAACGTCCTGACTTTC. Encoded protein: CASSQGLADSGANVLTF.

In this sample, this clone turned up once. The rearrangement links TRBV15 to TRBJ2-2; TRBD2 might be the D (5 bases). Germline V gene data show CDR1 as LNHNV and CDR2 as YYDKDF (reference sequence). Deletions cut 3 bases from V and 15 bases from J, with 20 bases between. The CDR3 loop spans 14 amino acids. CDR3 coding DNA: TGTGCCACCAGCAGGGCCGGGCTGCCAATGAGGGTGTTTTTT. Amino acid sequence: CATSRAGLPMRVFF.

The chain joins TRBV6-1 to TRBJ1-4; a possible D gene is TRBD1 (5 bases). Germline V gives CDR1 MNHNS, CDR2 SASEGT. The CDR3 spans 14 residues. Between the trimmed V and J ends, which lost 2 bases and 10 bases, there was a span of 14 bases. CDR3 in amino acids: CASSEQQGGVKLFF. CDR3 nucleotides: TGTGCCAGCAGTGAACAGCAGGGCGGTGTAAAACTGTTTTTT.

The chain combines TRBV19 with TRBJ2-3, with 11 bases lining up with TRBD2. Germline V gene lookup returns CDR1 LNHDA and CDR2 SQIVND (reference sequence). This CDR3 has 16 residues. J lost 0 bases, V lost 5 bases, and 4 bases had no gene match. Written as DNA, the CDR3 is TGTGCCAGTAGTGACCGACTAGCGGGAAGCACAGATACGCAGTATTTT. This translates into CASSDRLAGSTDTQYF. The variable domain in full, completed from reference TRBV19 and TRBJ2-3, reads DGGITQSPKYLFRKEGQNVTLSCEQNLNHDAMYWYRQDPGQGLRLIYYSQIVNDFQKGDIAEGYSVSREKKESFPLTVTSAQKNPTAFYLCASSDRLAGSTDTQYFGPGTRLTVL.

This chain uses TRBV7-2 with TRBJ2-1, with 11 bases fitting TRBD2. The trim removed 3 bases at V and 9 bases at J, leaving 7 bases unmatched. Germline CDR1 and CDR2: SGHTA and FQGNSA. CDR3 length equals 15 residues. The CDR3 protein is CASSFTSGSLGEQFF. CDR3 sequence (DNA): TGTGCCAGCAGCTTTACTAGCGGGAGCTTGGGTGAGCAGTTCTTC.

As DNA, the CDR3 is TGTGCCAGCAGCTTAGTTGTTGGGACAGGGACAGATACGCAGTATTTT. As protein: CASSLVVGTGTDTQYF. The gene calls are TRBV11-2 and TRBJ2-3; 9 bases line up with TRBD1. The junction had 5 bases not matched to a gene; V was cut back by 1 base and J by 3 bases. Germline V gene lookup returns CDR1 SGHAT and CDR2 FQNNGV. CDR3 length: 16 amino acids.

The rearrangement joins TRBV29-1 to TRBJ2-1; 7 nucleotides agree with TRBD1. The CDR3 has 13 amino acids. Germline V gives CDR1 SQVTM, CDR2 ANQGSEA. The junction had 7 bases not matched to a gene; V was cut back by 7 bases and J by 4 bases. CDR3 nucleotide sequence: TGCAGCGGGTACAGGGGTACGTACAATGAGCAGTTCTTC. This encodes CSGYRGTYNEQFF.

The V and J genes are TRBV15 and TRBJ2-3, with a tentative D call TRBD2 (6 bases). Per germline, CDR1 LNHNV and CDR2 YYDKDF (reference sequence). The CDR3 length is 14 residues. V dropped 0 bases and J dropped 7 bases, with 11 bases sitting between them. The CDR3 DNA reads as TGTGCCACCAGCAGAGATCCCGGGAGTTATACGCAGTATTTT. Encoded protein: CATSRDPGSYTQYF.

The chain has TRBV28 and TRBJ2-7; a weak D match, TRBD1 (5 bases). The CDR3 consists of 14 residues. The ends were cut back, 4 bases at V and 4 bases at J, with 14 bases in the middle. The germline CDR1 and CDR2 sequences are MDHEN and SYDVKM. The CDR3 spells CASSSGSWRYEQYF. Here the CDR3 DNA reads TGTGCCAGCAGTTCAGGGTCCTGGAGATACGAGCAGTACTTC.

The genes are TRBV6-5 and TRBJ1-5; 7 bases map to TRBD1. CDR1 and CDR2 from the germline V gene are MNHEY and SVGAGI. The CDR3 totals 13 residues. The V gene end was trimmed by 6 bases and the J gene end by 4 bases; junction bases not matched to a gene: 3. CDR3 protein: CASSGQVNQPQHF. CDR3 sequence (DNA): TGTGCCAGCAGCGGACAGGTTAATCAGCCCCAGCATTTT.